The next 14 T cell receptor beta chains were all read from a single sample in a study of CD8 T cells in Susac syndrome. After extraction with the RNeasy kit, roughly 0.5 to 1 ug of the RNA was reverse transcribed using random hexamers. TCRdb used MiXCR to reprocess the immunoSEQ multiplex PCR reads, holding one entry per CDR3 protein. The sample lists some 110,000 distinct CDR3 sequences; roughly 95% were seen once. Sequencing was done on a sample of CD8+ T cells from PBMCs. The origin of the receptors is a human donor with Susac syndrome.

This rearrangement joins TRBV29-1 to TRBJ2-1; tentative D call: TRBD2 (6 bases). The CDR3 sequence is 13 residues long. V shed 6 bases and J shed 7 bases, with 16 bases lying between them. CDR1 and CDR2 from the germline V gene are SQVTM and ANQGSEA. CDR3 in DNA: TGCAGCGTGGTCGGAACGAGCGGGAATGAGCAGTTCTTC. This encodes CSVVGTSGNEQFF.

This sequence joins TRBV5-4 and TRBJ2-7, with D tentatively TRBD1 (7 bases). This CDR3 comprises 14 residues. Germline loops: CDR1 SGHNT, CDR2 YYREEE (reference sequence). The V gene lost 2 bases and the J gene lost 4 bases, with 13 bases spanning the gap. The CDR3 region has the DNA TGTGCCAGCAGCTTCGCAGGGGGGACATACGAGCAGTACTTC. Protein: CASSFAGGTYEQYF.

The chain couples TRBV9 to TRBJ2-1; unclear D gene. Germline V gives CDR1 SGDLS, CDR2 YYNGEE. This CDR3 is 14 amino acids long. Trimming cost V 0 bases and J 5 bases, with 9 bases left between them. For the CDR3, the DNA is TGTGCCAGCAGCGTAGAGGACGAGAACAATGAGCAGTTCTTC. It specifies CASSVEDENNEQFF.

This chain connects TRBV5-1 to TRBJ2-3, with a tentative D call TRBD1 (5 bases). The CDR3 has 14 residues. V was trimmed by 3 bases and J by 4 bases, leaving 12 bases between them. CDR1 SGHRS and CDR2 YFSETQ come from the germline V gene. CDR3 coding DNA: TGCGCCAGCAGCTCCTACGACAGTTCAGATACGCAGTATTTT. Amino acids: CASSSYDSSDTQYF.

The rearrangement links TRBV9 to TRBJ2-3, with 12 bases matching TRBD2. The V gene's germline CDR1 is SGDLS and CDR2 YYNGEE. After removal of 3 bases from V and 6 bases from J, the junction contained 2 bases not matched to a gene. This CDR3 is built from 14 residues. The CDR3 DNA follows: TGTGCCAGCAGCGACGGACTAGCGGGGGATACGCAGTATTTT. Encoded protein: CASSDGLAGDTQYF.

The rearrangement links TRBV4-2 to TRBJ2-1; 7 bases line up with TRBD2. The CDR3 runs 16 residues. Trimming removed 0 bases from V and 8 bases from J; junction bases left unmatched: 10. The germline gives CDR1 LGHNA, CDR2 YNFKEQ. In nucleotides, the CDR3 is TGTGCCAGCAGCCAAGAGGCGGGAGCCCTTGAGGATGAGCAGTTCTTC. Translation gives CASSQEAGALEDEQFF.

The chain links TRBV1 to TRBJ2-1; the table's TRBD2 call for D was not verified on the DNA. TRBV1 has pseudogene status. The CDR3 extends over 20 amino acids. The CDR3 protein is CTSSYPRTSGGADPYNEQFF. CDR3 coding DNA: TGCACCAGCAGCTACCCTCGGACTAGCGGGGGGGCGGATCCCTACAATGAGCAGTTCTTC.

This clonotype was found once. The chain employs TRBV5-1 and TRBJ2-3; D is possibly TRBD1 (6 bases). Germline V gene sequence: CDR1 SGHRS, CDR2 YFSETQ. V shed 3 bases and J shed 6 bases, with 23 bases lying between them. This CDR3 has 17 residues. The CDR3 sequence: CASSWGPVAGPRDTQYF. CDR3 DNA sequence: TGCGCCAGCAGCTGGGGGCCCGTTGCTGGGCCGCGGGATACGCAGTATTTT.

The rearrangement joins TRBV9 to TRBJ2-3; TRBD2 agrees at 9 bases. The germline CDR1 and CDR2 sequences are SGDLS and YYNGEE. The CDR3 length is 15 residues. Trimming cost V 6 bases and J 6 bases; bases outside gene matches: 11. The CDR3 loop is CASTSGGGVADTQYF. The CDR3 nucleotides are TGTGCCAGCACCTCAGGCGGGGGGGTAGCCGATACGCAGTATTTT.

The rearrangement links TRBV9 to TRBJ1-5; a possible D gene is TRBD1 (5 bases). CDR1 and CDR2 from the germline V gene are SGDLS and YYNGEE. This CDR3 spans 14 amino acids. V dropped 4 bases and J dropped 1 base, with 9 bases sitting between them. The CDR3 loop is CASSPRDSNQPQHF. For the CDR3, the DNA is TGTGCCAGCAGCCCGCGGGACAGCAATCAGCCCCAGCATTTT. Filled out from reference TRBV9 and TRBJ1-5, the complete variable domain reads DSGVTQTPKHLITATGQRVTLRCSPRSGDLSVYWYQQSLDQGLQFLIQYYNGEERAKGNILERFSAQQFPDLHSELNLSSLELGDSALYFCASSPRDSNQPQHFGDGTRLSIL.

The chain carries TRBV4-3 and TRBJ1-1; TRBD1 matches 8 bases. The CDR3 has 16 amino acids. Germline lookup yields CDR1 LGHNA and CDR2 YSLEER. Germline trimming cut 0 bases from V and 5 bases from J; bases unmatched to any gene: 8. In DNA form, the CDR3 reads TGCGCCAGCAGCCAAGACAGTTCGGACAGGGCGACTGAAGCTTTCTTT. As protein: CASSQDSSDRATEAFF.

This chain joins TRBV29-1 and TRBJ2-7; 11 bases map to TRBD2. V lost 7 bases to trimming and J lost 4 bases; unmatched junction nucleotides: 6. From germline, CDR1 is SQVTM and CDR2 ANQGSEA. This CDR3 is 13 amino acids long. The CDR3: CSARLAGRYEQYF. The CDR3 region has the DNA TGCAGCGCCCGACTAGCGGGGAGATACGAGCAGTACTTC.

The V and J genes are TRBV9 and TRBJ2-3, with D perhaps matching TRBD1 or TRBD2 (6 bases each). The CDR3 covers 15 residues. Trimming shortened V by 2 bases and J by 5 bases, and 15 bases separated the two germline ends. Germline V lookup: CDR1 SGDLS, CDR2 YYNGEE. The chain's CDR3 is CASSVGGYVVDTQYF. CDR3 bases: TGTGCCAGCAGCGTCGGGGGCTACGTAGTAGATACGCAGTATTTT.

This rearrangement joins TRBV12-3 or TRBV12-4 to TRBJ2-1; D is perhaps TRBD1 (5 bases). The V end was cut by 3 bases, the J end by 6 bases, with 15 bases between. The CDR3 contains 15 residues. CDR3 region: CASSFEQDPFNEQFF. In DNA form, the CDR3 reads TGTGCCAGCAGTTTTGAACAGGACCCCTTCAATGAGCAGTTCTTC.